This note documents a single T cell receptor beta chain sequence. The antigen is undetermined. The entry originates in a study of T cell repertoires in cytomegalovirus infection. A single record per CDR3 protein comes from TCRdb applying MiXCR to the reads. The sample holds hundreds of thousands of distinct CDR3 sequences; about 33% are singletons and the top ten take about a sixth. V trimming: 5 bases; J trimming: 3 bases; junction bases outside the gene matches: 3. The CDR3 length is 14 residues. CDR1 is LNHDA, CDR2 SQIVND, per germline (reference sequence). This chain uses TRBV19 with TRBJ1-4; TRBD1 matches 7 bases. The specimen comprised cultured PBMCs, sampled from culture after CMV antigen stimulation. The origin of this receptor is a human donor in good health (CMV status not recorded). Some clones in this sample may be carry-over from other donors' samples. CDR3 sequence: CASSWTGSNEKLFF. The CDR3 DNA is TGTGCCAGTAGTTGGACAGGCTCTAATGAAAAACTGTTTTTT.